Listed here are 3 T cell receptor beta chains from one sample, sequenced in a study of blood T cell repertoires in COVID-19. TCRdb's table, derived via immunoSEQ multiplex PCR, lists solely in-frame clones and lacks some. The sample lists over 35,000 clones; approximately 90% were seen once. The material sequenced was peripheral blood. All receptors come from a man in his fifties or sixties with active COVID-19.

The chain is built from TRBV28 and TRBJ1-1; D unclear. This CDR3 contains 16 residues. The V and J ends lost 4 bases and 1 base respectively, with 16 bases between them. Germline CDR1 reads MDHEN; CDR2 reads SYDVKM. The chain's CDR3 is CASSSKANRWNTEAFF. The CDR3 coding sequence is TGTGCCAGCAGTTCAAAGGCTAACAGATGGAACACTGAAGCTTTCTTT.

V usage is TRBV5-1 and J usage is TRBJ2-1; possibly TRBD2 for D (6 bases). V was trimmed by 0 bases and J by 4 bases, leaving 11 bases between them. CDR1 is SGHRS and CDR2 is YFSETQ in the germline V gene. The CDR3 is 15 amino acids. CDR3 nucleotide sequence: TGCGCCAGCAGCTTGGGCGGGGATCGGTACAATGAGCAGTTCTTC. This encodes CASSLGGDRYNEQFF.

The V gene is TRBV11-1, the J gene TRBJ1-3; D unclear. V gave up 2 bases and J gave up 2 bases, with 4 bases separating them. The CDR3 length is 13 residues. Germline CDR1 and CDR2: SGHAT and FQDESV (reference sequence). Written as DNA, the CDR3 is TGTGCCAGCAGCTTACAGACTGGAAACACCATATATTTT. This translates into CASSLQTGNTIYF.